This TCR beta chain was sequenced for a study of human T cells and chemical hapten exposure. Whole-study context: From small differences in pooled library volume came most of the variation in per-sample TCR yields.

During construction of the library, unique molecular identifiers were attached to individual cDNA molecules for quantitative, reproducible TCR counting. In the study's own analysis: Sampled TCR counts reached a median of approximately 100,000 per sample, with values ranging from roughly 23,224 to 690,600. TCRdb re-derived calls from the RACE reads in MiXCR, one entry per CDR3 protein. The V and J calls were determined by TCRdb, not by the authors. The data contain more than 35,000 distinct CDR3 sequences, about 4% of them singletons. Germline assignment: CDR1 SQVTM and CDR2 ANQGSEA. Trimming took 7 bases from V and 2 from J, leaving 11 bases between them. The CDR3 sequence is 12 residues long. Regarding time point: healthy volunteer bleed at 6 weeks. Whole blood that had not been fractionated was the source of extracted total RNA. Study-level findings and limits: With DPC sensitization, TCRs exceeding 1 in 1000 frequency showed no change.

This clonotype occurred a few times. Its antigen is currently unknown. Sequenced material: whole blood. The sequence derives from a human donor in good health. Some clones in this sample may be carry-over from other donors' samples. The rearrangement uses TRBV29-1 and TRBJ2-5; TRBD1 or TRBD2 may be the D gene (5 bases each). The CDR3 region has the DNA TGCAGCGGAGGGGCGCAACAAGAGACCCAGTACTTC. Translated, it gives CSGGAQQETQYF.